The present entry profiles one T cell receptor beta chain with its context. The sample is drawn from a study of blood T cell repertoires in COVID-19. About the study: Samples representing acute and convalescent COVID-19 were sourced from the United States, Italy and Spain. Sources were T cells, B-cell-depleted T cells, or PBMCs; the material itself was cDNA or gDNA.

After removal of 4 bases from V and 4 bases from J, the junction contained 5 bases not matched to a gene. Germline V lookup: CDR1 LGHNA, CDR2 YNFKEQ. CDR3 size: 16 residues. In the authors' workflow: Amplifying reference gene primers gave estimates of nucleated cell counts. Produced via immunoSEQ multiplex PCR; TCRdb's table is partial and in-frame only. V and J calls and clone size follow that table, whereas D and trimming were derived from the DNA. This sample has 250,000 or so clones, with about 79% found just once. Sequences were obtained from peripheral blood. This rearrangement joins TRBV4-2 to TRBJ2-2, with 11 bases that match TRBD2. The TCR was taken from a man between 35 and 55 years old who had recovered from COVID-19. CDR3 in amino acids: CASSPVAGGLTGELFF. The CDR3 DNA is TGTGCCAGCAGCCCTGTAGCGGGAGGGCTCACCGGGGAGCTGTTTTTT.